This TCR beta chain was recorded in a study of blood T cell repertoires in COVID-19. Study as a whole: PBMCs, B-cell-depleted T cells, or T cells provided the cDNA or gDNA that made up the material.

This CDR3 contains 15 residues. V dropped 2 bases and J dropped 7 bases, with 12 bases sitting between them. Germline V CDR1 and CDR2: SGHTA, FQGNSA. The cohort comprised adults aged about 18 to 100 years residing in about two dozen US areas. Participant-given clinical history determined each cohort assignment. In the original workflow: Reference gene primer amplification gave nucleated cell count estimates. Repertoires were generated with immunoSEQ multiplex PCR, while TCRdb's copy carries only in-frame clones and drops some. Clone size and V and J calls were adopted from that table, with D and trimming inferred from the DNA. The sample holds a few hundred thousand clones, roughly nine tenths seen once.

Input material: PBMCs or T cells enriched from blood (not recorded which). V gene TRBV7-2 combines with J gene TRBJ1-6; D is unclear. The TCR originated in a woman aged 40 to 49 who had been exposed to COVID-19. CDR3 residues: CASSLKSAGNSPLHF. CDR3 DNA: TGTGCCAGCAGCTTAAAATCTGCAGGCAATTCACCCCTCCACTTT.